This is a list of T cell receptor beta chains from one sample in a study of a mutant IDH1 vaccine in newly diagnosed glioma. The table came from immunoSEQ multiplex PCR; TCRdb's copy has only in-frame clones and leaves some out. This table has 25,000 to 35,000 clones, roughly 80% appearing once. The sample here was PBMCs, taken from a glioma patient treated with radiotherapy, temozolomide or both. Receptors originate from a man aged 30-40 years with glioma. CDR3s include the opening cysteine and the closing phenylalanine or tryptophan. D genes are given only for firm matches. Size is stated for part of the rows, as once, few or many counts, or as a class when the clone is expanded.

cdr3_length,clone_size,j_call,d_call,v_call,cdr3_aa,cdr3_nt
14,NA,TRBJ2-2,TRBD2,TRBV5-8,CASSLAGGTGELFF,TGTGCCAGCAGCCTAGCGGGAGGCACCGGGGAGCTGTTTTTT
11,NA,TRBJ1-1,NA,TRBV20-1,CSARGGTEAFF,TGCAGTGCGCGTGGGGGCACTGAAGCTTTCTTT
15,NA,TRBJ2-3,TRBD1,TRBV4-1,CASSHETGGTDTQYF,TGCGCCAGCAGCCACGAGACAGGGGGCACAGATACGCAGTATTTT
16,NA,TRBJ2-7,NA,TRBV19,CASSIRGGLGTYEQYF,TGTGCCAGTAGTATCCGGGGCGGACTGGGGACCTACGAGCAGTACTTC
17,few,TRBJ2-1,NA,TRBV4-1,CASSERAGLSSYNEQFF,TGCGCCAGCAGCGAGCGAGCAGGCCTGAGCTCCTACAATGAGCAGTTCTTC
13,NA,TRBJ2-1,TRBD1,TRBV5-4,CASSPTGDNEQFF,TGTGCCAGCAGCCCCACAGGGGACAATGAGCAGTTCTTC
16,NA,TRBJ2-2,TRBD1,TRBV25-1,CASSESRQGVLGELFF,TGTGCCAGCAGTGAATCTCGTCAGGGGGTATTAGGGGAGCTGTTTTTT
15,NA,TRBJ1-1,NA,TRBV2,CASSEDIVTNTEAFF,TGTGCCAGCAGTGAAGACATCGTCACAAACACTGAAGCTTTCTTT
14,NA,TRBJ2-7,NA,TRBV4-1,CASSPRDNSYEQYF,TGCGCCAGCAGCCCCCGGGACAACTCCTACGAGCAGTACTTC
15,NA,TRBJ2-3,TRBD1,TRBV18,CASSRRTGGQDTQYF,TGTGCCAGCTCCCGCAGGACAGGGGGCCAAGATACGCAGTATTTT
13,NA,TRBJ2-7,TRBD2,TRBV11-3,CASSARTSGEQYF,TGTGCCAGCAGCGCCCGGACTAGCGGGGAGCAGTACTTC
14,NA,TRBJ1-2,NA,TRBV6-5,CASSVLGSGGGYTF,TGTGCCAGCAGTGTCCTAGGGTCGGGAGGTGGCTACACCTTC
15,NA,TRBJ1-1,NA,TRBV4-1,CASSHSNRVNTEAFF,TGCGCCAGCAGCCACTCTAACAGGGTGAACACTGAAGCTTTCTTT
14,NA,TRBJ1-1,NA,TRBV4-1,CASSRGSGNTEAFF,TGCGCCAGCAGCCGCGGGTCCGGGAACACTGAAGCTTTCTTT
15,NA,TRBJ2-5,TRBD1,TRBV11-2,CASSLNRDRAGTQYF,TGTGCCAGCAGCTTGAACCGGGACAGGGCCGGGACCCAGTACTTC
12,NA,TRBJ2-1,TRBD2,TRBV30,CAWAGTSNEQFF,TGTGCCTGGGCCGGGACTAGCAATGAGCAGTTCTTC
14,NA,TRBJ2-6,NA,TRBV29-1,CSVLTYSGANVLTF,TGCAGCGTACTAACCTACTCTGGGGCCAACGTCCTGACTTTC
16,NA,TRBJ2-1,TRBD2,TRBV2,CASSVDLAGGYNEQFF,TGTGCCAGCAGCGTAGACCTAGCGGGGGGGTACAATGAGCAGTTCTTC
15,NA,TRBJ1-5,NA,TRBV4-1,CASSQEGVPDQPQHF,TGCGCCAGCAGCCAGGAGGGGGTTCCAGATCAGCCCCAGCATTTT
14,NA,TRBJ2-7,NA,TRBV4-2,CASSQEGRVGEQYF,TGTGCCAGCAGCCAAGAGGGCCGAGTGGGCGAGCAGTACTTC
13,NA,TRBJ2-3,NA,TRBV5-1,CASSEVVGDTQYF,TGCGCCAGCTCAGAGGTAGTGGGGGATACGCAGTATTTT
16,NA,TRBJ2-1,TRBD2,TRBV10-3,CAISEKSSGGGNEQFF,TGTGCCATCAGTGAGAAGTCTAGCGGGGGCGGGAATGAGCAGTTCTTC
15,NA,TRBJ2-2,NA,TRBV5-4,CASSVDGSNTGELFF,TGTGCCAGCAGCGTTGACGGCTCGAACACCGGGGAGCTGTTTTTT
16,few,TRBJ2-7,NA,TRBV19,CASSITQSWASYEQYF,TGTGCCAGTAGTATTACCCAGTCGTGGGCCTCCTACGAGCAGTACTTC
14,NA,TRBJ1-3,NA,TRBV30,CAWGNSAAGNTIYF,TGTGCCTGGGGTAACAGTGCCGCCGGAAACACCATATATTTT
15,NA,TRBJ1-1,TRBD1,TRBV28,CASSSGTGLRTEAFF,TGTGCCAGCAGTTCCGGGACAGGGCTGAGGACTGAAGCTTTCTTT
15,NA,TRBJ1-5,NA,TRBV27,CASSMGGVSNQPQHF,TGTGCCAGCAGTATGGGGGGCGTGAGCAATCAGCCCCAGCATTTT
13,NA,TRBJ1-4,TRBD1,TRBV5-4,CASRDRGGEKLFF,TGTGCCAGCAGAGACAGGGGAGGTGAAAAACTGTTTTTT
13,few,TRBJ1-1,TRBD1,TRBV28,CASRERQGSRAFF,TGTGCCAGTAGAGAAAGACAGGGGAGCCGAGCTTTCTTT
15,NA,TRBJ1-2,TRBD1,TRBV4-3,CASSQEGTEHYGYTF,TGCGCCAGCAGCCAAGAAGGGACAGAACACTATGGCTACACCTTC
16,NA,TRBJ1-6,TRBD1,TRBV7-9,CASSSTGQGVVSPLHF,TGTGCCAGCAGCTCCACGGGACAGGGGGTCGTTTCACCCCTCCACTTT
14,NA,TRBJ2-1,TRBD1,TRBV2,CASIYDRVVNEQFF,TGTGCCAGCATCTATGACAGGGTTGTAAATGAGCAGTTCTTC
16,NA,TRBJ2-5,TRBD2,TRBV6-5,CASSYSVAGRGETQYF,TGTGCCAGCAGTTACTCGGTAGCGGGACGTGGGGAGACCCAGTACTTC
15,NA,TRBJ2-3,TRBD1,TRBV7-6,CASSLAAGGFDTQYF,TGTGCCAGCAGCTTAGCGGCAGGGGGCTTTGATACGCAGTATTTT
16,NA,TRBJ2-2,NA,TRBV5-1,CASSLAGPRDTGELFF,TGCGCCAGCAGCTTGGCCGGGCCACGAGACACCGGGGAGCTGTTTTTT
16,NA,TRBJ2-7,NA,TRBV19,CASSALDIYGGYEQYF,TGTGCCAGTAGTGCCCTCGACATTTACGGGGGCTACGAGCAGTACTTC
13,NA,TRBJ1-5,NA,TRBV19,CASIGGGDQPQHF,TGTGCCAGTATAGGAGGGGGGGATCAGCCCCAGCATTTT
14,NA,TRBJ1-1,NA,TRBV7-2,CASSFGRGNTEAFF,TGTGCCAGCAGCTTTGGCAGGGGGAACACTGAAGCTTTCTTT
14,NA,TRBJ1-2,TRBD1,TRBV7-2,CASSPGQVTYGYTF,TGTGCCAGCAGCCCAGGACAGGTAACCTATGGCTACACCTTC
14,NA,TRBJ2-1,TRBD2,TRBV9,CASSEGGLANEQFF,TGTGCCAGCAGCGAGGGCGGACTAGCCAATGAGCAGTTCTTC
17,NA,TRBJ2-2,NA,TRBV5-4,CASSSGGAFAVTGELFF,TGTGCCAGCAGCTCGGGGGGCGCGTTCGCCGTCACCGGGGAGCTGTTTTTT
11,NA,TRBJ2-7,NA,TRBV5-6,CASSFQVEQYF,TGTGCCAGCAGCTTTCAGGTCGAGCAGTACTTC
14,NA,TRBJ2-5,TRBD1,TRBV5-4,CASSLGTGVETQYF,TGTGCCAGCAGCTTGGGGACAGGGGTAGAGACCCAGTACTTC
15,NA,TRBJ1-2,NA,TRBV4-1,CASSPTRGRRYGYTF,TGCGCCAGCAGCCCAACACGGGGGCGCCGGTATGGCTACACCTTC
13,NA,TRBJ2-7,TRBD2,TRBV6-6,CASTSSGNYEQYF,TGTGCCAGCACGAGTAGCGGGAACTACGAGCAGTACTTC
16,NA,TRBJ2-5,NA,TRBV28,CASSPLGSGGQETQYF,TGTGCCAGCAGTCCCTTAGGTAGCGGAGGACAAGAGACCCAGTACTTC
13,NA,TRBJ1-2,NA,TRBV30,CAWSSPPPPGYTF,TGTGCCTGGAGTTCCCCTCCCCCCCCTGGCTACACCTTC
15,NA,TRBJ1-5,NA,TRBV4-3,CASSQDSGTNQPQHF,TGCGCCAGCAGCCAAGATAGCGGTACCAATCAGCCCCAGCATTTT
15,NA,TRBJ2-2,TRBD2,TRBV4-2,CASSPLAGDTGELFF,TGTGCCAGCAGCCCCCTAGCGGGGGACACCGGGGAGCTGTTTTTT
16,NA,TRBJ1-1,TRBD1,TRBV19,CASTRTGRQMNTEAFF,TGTGCCAGTACCAGGACAGGGCGACAGATGAACACTGAAGCTTTCTTT
12,NA,TRBJ2-2,NA,TRBV28,CATRPAAGELFF,TGTGCCACCCGCCCAGCCGCCGGGGAGCTGTTTTTT
15,NA,TRBJ2-1,NA,TRBV2,CASSGRGGGYNEQFF,TGTGCCAGCAGCGGCAGGGGGGGAGGCTACAATGAGCAGTTCTTC
14,NA,TRBJ2-7,NA,TRBV7-2,CASSLSASSYEQYF,TGTGCCAGCAGCTTATCAGCATCTTCCTACGAGCAGTACTTC
16,few,TRBJ1-1,NA,TRBV7-8,CASSSHLTGVNTEAFF,TGTGCCAGCAGCTCCCACTTGACAGGAGTAAACACTGAAGCTTTCTTT
14,NA,TRBJ1-3,NA,TRBV4-1,CASSQEYSGNTIYF,TGCGCCAGCAGCCAAGAGTACTCTGGAAACACCATATATTTT
14,NA,TRBJ1-1,NA,TRBV15,CATREGRLYTEAFF,TGTGCCACCAGAGAGGGGAGGTTGTACACTGAAGCTTTCTTT
14,NA,TRBJ1-1,NA,TRBV5-8,CASSGNQGRTEAFF,TGTGCCAGCAGCGGGAATCAGGGACGCACTGAAGCTTTCTTT
14,NA,TRBJ2-3,NA,TRBV9,CASSVDLASRTQYF,TGTGCCAGCAGCGTAGATCTAGCGAGTCGTACGCAGTATTTT
17,NA,TRBJ1-4,NA,TRBV6-1,CASSEQGHRATNEKLFF,TGTGCCAGCAGTGAACAGGGACACCGTGCAACTAATGAAAAACTGTTTTTT
16,NA,TRBJ2-3,TRBD1,TRBV5-1,CASSPLSRTGRDTQYF,TGCGCCAGCAGTCCCTTGAGCAGGACAGGGAGGGATACGCAGTATTTT